Included here is one T cell receptor beta chain sequence, with context. The antigen is not known. TCRdb keeps only in-frame clones here, not all; method: immunoSEQ multiplex PCR. The profile shows over 65,000 clones, roughly 89% of them singletons. Germline V CDR1 and CDR2: WSHSY, SAAADI. CDR3 length equals 19 residues. The ends lost 2 bases at V and 5 bases at J; junction bases unmatched: 18. The sample originates from a study of graft-versus-host responses after intestinal transplantation. Study at large: The whole recipient group had anti-thymocyte globulin induction followed by tacrolimus and steroids for around 3 years. Study-wide points: Peak circulating GvH clone levels were associated with early post-transplant HvG declines. GvH clones occurred in recipient marrow; some first appeared in ileum or blood.

The chain employs TRBV10-2 and TRBJ2-5; 9 nucleotides agree with TRBD1. Sequencing used unstimulated CD4+ T cells sorted from spleen or lymph node cells, obtained before intestinal transplant. The receptor was derived from a human donor who received an intestinal transplant. CDR3 sequence: CASSENRGPRGGLMETQYF. CDR3 DNA: TGCGCCAGCAGTGAGAACAGGGGGCCGAGGGGGGGCCTTATGGAGACCCAGTACTTC.